This passage covers 27 T cell receptor beta chains from one sample sequenced in a study of blood T cell repertoires in COVID-19. TCRdb's copy holds only in-frame clones and misses some; the assay was immunoSEQ multiplex PCR. The sample has roughly 280,000 clones, 86% seen once. Sequencing was done on a sample of peripheral blood. Source of these receptors: a man aged 30 to 39 with active or convalescent COVID-19.

The CDR3 reads CASSRHRETYTEAFF. CDR3 DNA sequence: TGTGCCAGCAGCCGACACAGGGAGACTTACACTGAAGCTTTCTTT. The rearrangement joins TRBV5-4 to TRBJ1-1; D possibly corresponds to TRBD1 (6 bases). Per the germline V gene, CDR1 is SGHNT and CDR2 is YYREEE (reference sequence). The ends were cut back, 4 bases at V and 3 bases at J, with 16 bases in the middle. The CDR3 has 15 amino acids.

This clone was observed a handful of times. The rearrangement uses TRBV7-9 and TRBJ2-1; D gene unclear. Germline V gene lookup returns CDR1 SEHNR and CDR2 FQNEAQ (reference sequence). The CDR3 is 16 residues long. The ends were cut back, 3 bases at V and 2 bases at J, with 14 bases in the middle. The CDR3 nucleotides read TGTGCCAGCAGCTTCAGAACACAGATCACCTACAATGAGCAGTTCTTC. This sequence encodes CASSFRTQITYNEQFF.

The rearrangement joins TRBV18 to TRBJ2-4; D is perhaps TRBD2 (6 bases). Trimming removed 3 bases from V and 1 base from J, with 10 bases in between. Germline V gene sequence: CDR1 KGHSH, CDR2 LQKENI. The CDR3 spans 15 residues. The CDR3 DNA sequence: TGTGCCAGCTCACCGACTAGAGGCGCCAAAAACATTCAGTACTTC. Amino acid sequence: CASSPTRGAKNIQYF.

This clone was counted only a few times. The rearrangement uses TRBV19 and TRBJ2-3; TRBD2 is a possible D gene (6 bases). The germline gives CDR1 LNHDA, CDR2 SQIVND (reference sequence). The V gene lost 6 bases and the J gene lost 2 bases, with 15 bases spanning the gap. CDR3 length equals 15 residues. DNA for the CDR3: TGTGCCAGTAGGCCTATGTCGGGGGTCACAGATACGCAGTATTTT. Translated: CASRPMSGVTDTQYF. Combining the CDR3 with reference TRBV19 and TRBJ2-3 gives the whole variable domain DGGITQSPKYLFRKEGQNVTLSCEQNLNHDAMYWYRQDPGQGLRLIYYSQIVNDFQKGDIAEGYSVSREKKESFPLTVTSAQKNPTAFYLCASRPMSGVTDTQYFGPGTRLTVL.

This chain uses TRBV5-4 with TRBJ1-2; D not resolved. V lost 4 bases, J lost 8 bases, and 9 bases lay in between. This CDR3 comprises 11 residues. Germline CDR1 reads SGHNT; CDR2 reads YYREEE (reference sequence). CDR3 amino acids: CASSDTGGYTF. The DNA for the CDR3 is TGTGCCAGCAGCGACACTGGCGGCTACACCTTC.

This sequence joins TRBV30 and TRBJ2-1; 11 bases line up with TRBD1. V lost 2 bases and J lost 8; bases outside the gene matches: 8. This CDR3 is built from 15 residues. Germline CDR1 reads GTSNPN; CDR2 reads SVGIG (reference sequence). The CDR3 protein is CAWSPGTGGGDEQFF. Written as DNA, the CDR3 is TGTGCCTGGAGTCCAGGGACAGGGGGAGGGGATGAGCAGTTCTTC.

This rearrangement joins TRBV3-1 (or the pseudogene TRBV3-2) to TRBJ1-2; no definite D call. The germline V gene has CDR1 LGHDT and CDR2 YNNKEL (reference sequence). V lost 5 bases to trimming and J lost 5 bases, with 15 bases between them. The CDR3 length is 14 residues. The CDR3 reads CASSNAADPYGYTF. The CDR3 nucleotides read TGTGCCAGCAGCAACGCGGCGGATCCTTATGGCTACACCTTC.

This clone has just one count. J is TRBJ1-5 and V is TRBV28, with TRBD1 matching over 10 bases. V lost 3 bases to trimming and J lost 2 bases; unmatched junction nucleotides: 10. The CDR3 contains 18 residues. Germline lookup yields CDR1 MDHEN and CDR2 SYDVKM. This CDR3 reads CASSFFGTGVAGNQPQHF. CDR3 bases: TGTGCCAGCAGTTTTTTTGGGACAGGGGTGGCGGGCAATCAGCCCCAGCATTTT. Together with reference TRBV28 and TRBJ1-5, the CDR3 gives the full variable domain: DVKVTQSSRYLVKRTGEKVFLECVQDMDHENMFWYRQDPGLGLRLIYFSYDVKMKEKGDIPEGYSVSREKKERFSLILESASTNQTSMYLCASSFFGTGVAGNQPQHFGDGTRLSIL.

To note about this clone: At one end the junction does not follow the germline gene, possibly because of a read error. The chain couples TRBV4-1 to TRBJ1-1; the D is unclear. The length of the CDR3 is 15 residues. Looked up from germline, CDR1 is MGHRA and CDR2 is YSYEKL. CDR3 amino acids: CASRQGYSLNTEAFF. The CDR3 bases are TGCGCCAGCAGGCAAGGATACTCCCTGAACACTGAAGCTTTCTTT.

This clone was seen a few times. This chain connects TRBV6-6 to TRBJ1-2; 7 bases line up with TRBD1. CDR1 is MNHNY, CDR2 SVGAGI, per germline (reference sequence). The CDR3 is made up of 13 amino acids. The ends lost 5 bases at V and 5 bases at J; junction bases unmatched: 5. The CDR3 loop is CASSLVQGYGYTF. CDR3 in DNA: TGTGCCAGCAGTCTCGTACAGGGGTATGGCTACACCTTC.

The V and J genes are TRBV27 and TRBJ1-6; D is perhaps TRBD1 (6 bases). CDR1 and CDR2 (germline): MNHEY, SMNVEV (reference sequence). This CDR3 is built from 14 residues. The V and J ends lost 3 bases and 7 bases respectively, with 10 bases between them. The CDR3: CASSLSGQNSPLHF. For the CDR3, the DNA is TGTGCCAGCAGTTTGAGTGGACAGAATTCACCCCTCCACTTT.

The J gene is TRBJ1-2, the V gene TRBV7-9; TRBD1 agrees at 10 bases. Trimming cost V 3 bases and J 6 bases; bases outside gene matches: 4. This CDR3 is 14 amino acids long. Germline V lookup: CDR1 SEHNR, CDR2 FQNEAQ (reference sequence). The CDR3 DNA sequence: TGTGCCAGCAGCTTGCCGGACAGGGGGAATGGCTACACCTTC. The encoded protein is CASSLPDRGNGYTF.

This chain links TRBV18 with TRBJ1-2, with D unresolved. Germline values: CDR1 KGHSH, CDR2 LQKENI. CDR3 length equals 14 residues. V lost 6 bases to trimming and J lost 0 bases, with 11 bases between them. The CDR3 DNA reads as TGTGCCAGCTCGATGAGGGATTCTAACTATGGCTACACCTTC. Its translation is CASSMRDSNYGYTF.

The J gene is TRBJ2-7, the V gene TRBV6-5; a possible D gene is TRBD2 (7 bases). Trimming removed 8 bases at V and 3 bases at J, with 17 bases between. The CDR3 spans 14 residues. CDR1 MNHEY and CDR2 SVGAGI come from the germline V gene. The CDR3 is CASQVGGGLYEQYF. As DNA, the CDR3 is TGTGCCAGCCAGGTAGGGGGGGGCCTCTACGAGCAGTACTTC.

This clone has just one count. This chain uses TRBV9 with TRBJ1-4; tentative D call: TRBD1 (5 bases). The CDR3 covers 16 residues. Per the germline V gene, CDR1 is SGDLS and CDR2 is YYNGEE. The V end was cut by 0 bases, the J end by 0 bases, with 9 bases between. The DNA of the CDR3 is TGTGCCAGCAGCGTAGCCCCAGGGACAACTAATGAAAAACTGTTTTTT. This codes for CASSVAPGTTNEKLFF.

In DNA, the CDR3 is TGCGCCAGCAGCCACCCGACAGAAAACACTGAAGCTTTCTTT. It yields the protein CASSHPTENTEAFF. The chain uses TRBV4-1 and TRBJ1-1; D is possibly TRBD1 (5 bases). Germline CDR1 MGHRA, CDR2 YSYEKL. With 3 bases removed from V and 2 bases from J, the gap between germline ends came to 10 bases. The CDR3 loop spans 14 amino acids.

The chain recombines TRBV2 with TRBJ2-2; TRBD1 matches at 7 bases. V was pared by 5 bases and J by 4 bases, with 10 bases of the junction left unmatched. Germline CDR1 SNHLY, CDR2 FYNNEI. This CDR3 has 16 amino acids. CDR3 residues: CASSRSRDRATGELFF. DNA for the CDR3: TGTGCCAGCAGTCGATCCCGGGACAGAGCCACCGGGGAGCTGTTTTTT.

The genes are TRBV5-8 and TRBJ2-7; 7 bases are shared with TRBD1. CDR3 length: 13 residues. Germline CDR1 is SGHTS and CDR2 is YDEGEE. Unmatched junction bases numbered 4, after V lost 4 bases and J lost 3 bases. The CDR3 bases are TGTGCCAGCAGCCGGGACAGATACTACGAGCAGTACTTC. It yields the protein CASSRDRYYEQYF.

V and J are TRBV9 and TRBJ2-5; 11 nucleotides agree with TRBD2. V was clipped by 4 bases and J by 3 bases; unmatched bases: 5. The germline V gene has CDR1 SGDLS and CDR2 YYNGEE. The CDR3 spans 15 residues. The CDR3 DNA reads as TGTGCCAGCAGCACCCAACTAGCGGGGGAAGAGACCCAGTACTTC. This sequence encodes CASSTQLAGEETQYF.

This clone was seen just once. The V and J genes are TRBV10-2 and TRBJ1-2, with 10 bases lining up with TRBD1. Germline values: CDR1 WSHSY, CDR2 SAAADI. V trimming: 6 bases; J trimming: 5 bases; junction bases outside the gene matches: 9. The CDR3 length is 15 residues. The CDR3 bases are TGCGCCAGCAGGGAGACAGGGGGCTCCCCATATGGCTACACCTTC. It encodes CASRETGGSPYGYTF.

This clone has more than one count but fewer than ten. The chain has TRBV11-2 and TRBJ2-2, with D uncertain. CDR3 size: 14 residues. Germline CDR1 reads SGHAT; CDR2 reads FQNNGV. The ends were cut back, 4 bases at V and 3 bases at J, with 9 bases in the middle. The chain's CDR3 is CASSSTMDTGELFF. DNA of the CDR3: TGTGCCAGCAGCTCCACAATGGACACCGGGGAGCTGTTTTTT.

V is TRBV7-2 and J is TRBJ2-5; 8 bases are shared with TRBD1. The germline V gene encodes CDR1 SGHTA and CDR2 FQGNSA. This CDR3 comprises 15 residues. V was pared by 1 base and J by 5 bases, with 6 bases of the junction left unmatched. DNA of the CDR3: TGTGCCAGCAGCTTAGAGGACAGGGTGCGGGAGACCCAGTACTTC. It codes for CASSLEDRVRETQYF.

The CDR3 sequence is CASSFNGNQPQHF. CDR3 DNA: TGTGCCAGCAGTTTTAACGGGAATCAGCCCCAGCATTTT. The chain carries TRBV7-9 and TRBJ1-5; D uncertain. CDR1 SEHNR and CDR2 FQNEAQ come from the germline V gene (reference sequence). The CDR3 has 13 amino acids. The germline V and J ends were trimmed by 6 bases and 4 bases, with 10 bases remaining between them.

This chain uses TRBV3-1 (or the pseudogene TRBV3-2) with TRBJ1-2, with 8 nucleotides matching TRBD1. The germline V gene encodes CDR1 LGHDT and CDR2 YNNKEL (reference sequence). V was clipped by 3 bases and J by 6 bases; unmatched bases: 6. The CDR3 covers 14 residues. As DNA, the CDR3 is TGTGCCAGCAGCCAGTCCAGGGGGCAAAATGGCTACACCTTC. Translated, it gives CASSQSRGQNGYTF.

The chain couples TRBV7-9 to TRBJ2-5; 11 bases agree with TRBD2. CDR1 and CDR2 (germline): SEHNR, FQNEAQ (reference sequence). The J segment lost 3 bases and the V segment lost 5 bases, leaving 5 bases of the junction unmatched. This CDR3 region has 15 residues. The CDR3 DNA sequence: TGTGCCAGCAGCCCCAGTAGCGGGGGGGAAGAGACCCAGTACTTC. This codes for CASSPSSGGEETQYF.

The genes are TRBV4-1 and TRBJ2-3; perhaps TRBD2 as D (7 bases). Germline CDR1 MGHRA, CDR2 YSYEKL. The CDR3 has 14 amino acids. Trimming removed 4 bases from V and 8 bases from J, with 16 bases in between. The CDR3 DNA reads TGCGCCAGCAGCCTAGAGGGGGGGCCGGGTACGCAGTATTTT. It encodes CASSLEGGPGTQYF.

The chain carries TRBV4-1 and TRBJ2-5; 8 bases map to TRBD2. V was pared by 0 bases and J by 2 bases, with 8 bases of the junction left unmatched. Germline CDR1 and CDR2: MGHRA and YSYEKL. The CDR3 loop spans 17 amino acids. The CDR3 DNA sequence: TGCGCCAGCAGCCAAGATCGGGGGGGCATTACGCAAGAGACCCAGTACTTC. Translation: CASSQDRGGITQETQYF.